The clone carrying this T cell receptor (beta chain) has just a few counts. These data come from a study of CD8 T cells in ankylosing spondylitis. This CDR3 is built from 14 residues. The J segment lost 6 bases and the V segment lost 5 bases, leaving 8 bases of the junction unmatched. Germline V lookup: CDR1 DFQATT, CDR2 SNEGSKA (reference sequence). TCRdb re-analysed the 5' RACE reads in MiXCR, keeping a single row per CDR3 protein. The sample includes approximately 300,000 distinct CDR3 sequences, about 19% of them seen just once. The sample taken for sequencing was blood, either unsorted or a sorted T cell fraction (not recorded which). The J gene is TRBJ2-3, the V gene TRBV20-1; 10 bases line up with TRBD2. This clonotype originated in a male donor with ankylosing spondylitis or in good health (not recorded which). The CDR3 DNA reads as TGCAGTGCTGCTAAGCGGGGGGGTAGGGATACGCAGTATTTT. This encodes CSAAKRGGRDTQYF.